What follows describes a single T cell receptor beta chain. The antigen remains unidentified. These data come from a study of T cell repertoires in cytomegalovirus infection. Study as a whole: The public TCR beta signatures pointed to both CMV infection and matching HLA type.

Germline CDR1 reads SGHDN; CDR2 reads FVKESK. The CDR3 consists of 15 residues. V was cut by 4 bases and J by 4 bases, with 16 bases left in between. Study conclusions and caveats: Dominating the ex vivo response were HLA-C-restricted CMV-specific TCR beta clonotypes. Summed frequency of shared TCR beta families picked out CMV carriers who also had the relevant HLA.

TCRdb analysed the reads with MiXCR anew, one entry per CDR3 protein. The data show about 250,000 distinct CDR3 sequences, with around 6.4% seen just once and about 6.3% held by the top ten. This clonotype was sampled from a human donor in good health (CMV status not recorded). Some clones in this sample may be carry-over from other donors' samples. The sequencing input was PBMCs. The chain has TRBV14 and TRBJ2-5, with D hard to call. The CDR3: CASSLQGTVAETQYF. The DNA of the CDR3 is TGTGCCAGCAGCCTCCAAGGAACAGTTGCAGAGACCCAGTACTTC.